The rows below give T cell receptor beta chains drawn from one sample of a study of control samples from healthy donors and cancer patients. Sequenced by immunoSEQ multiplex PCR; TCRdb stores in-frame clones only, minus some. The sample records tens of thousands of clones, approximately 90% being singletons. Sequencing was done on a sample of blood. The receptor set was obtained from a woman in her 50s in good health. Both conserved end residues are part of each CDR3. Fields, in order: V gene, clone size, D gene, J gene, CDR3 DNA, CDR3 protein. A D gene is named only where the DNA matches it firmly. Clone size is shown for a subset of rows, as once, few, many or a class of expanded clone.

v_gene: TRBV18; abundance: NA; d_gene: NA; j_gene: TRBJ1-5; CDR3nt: TGTGCCAGCTCACCAGGCACAGAAGGTCAGCCCCAGCATTTT; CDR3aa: CASSPGTEGQPQHF
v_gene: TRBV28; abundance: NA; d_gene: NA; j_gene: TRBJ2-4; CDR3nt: TGTGCCAGCAGGAGCTGGAGGCTAGCCAAAAACATTCAGTACTTC; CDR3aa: CASRSWRLAKNIQYF
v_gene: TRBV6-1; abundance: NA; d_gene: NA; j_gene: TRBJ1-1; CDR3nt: TGTGCCAGCAGTGAACAAAGAGTGGGTGAAGCTTTCTTT; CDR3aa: CASSEQRVGEAFF
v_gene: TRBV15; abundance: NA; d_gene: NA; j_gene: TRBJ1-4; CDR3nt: TGTGCCACCAGCAGAGGCCGCTTAGGGAGGATCAATGAAAAACTGTTTTTT; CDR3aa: CATSRGRLGRINEKLFF
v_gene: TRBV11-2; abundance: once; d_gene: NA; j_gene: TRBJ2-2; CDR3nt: TGTGCCAGCAGCTTTTGGAACACCGGGGAGCTGTTTTTT; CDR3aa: CASSFWNTGELFF
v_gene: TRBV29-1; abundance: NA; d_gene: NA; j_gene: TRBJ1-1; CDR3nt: TGCAGCGTTGCCAGGGGCCCTGAAGCTTTCTTT; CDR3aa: CSVARGPEAFF
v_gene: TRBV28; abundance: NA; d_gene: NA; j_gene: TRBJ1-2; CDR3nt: TGTGCCAGCAGCGATACGACAGGCAACTATGGCTACACCTTC; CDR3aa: CASSDTTGNYGYTF
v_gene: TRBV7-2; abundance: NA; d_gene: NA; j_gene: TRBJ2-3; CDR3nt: TGTGCCAGCAGCCACCAGCATAGAGATACGCAGTATTTT; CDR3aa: CASSHQHRDTQYF
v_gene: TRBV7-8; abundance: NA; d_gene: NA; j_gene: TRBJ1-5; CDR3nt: TGTGCCAGCAGGCCCCTCGGGGCGGACAATCAGCCCCAGCATTTT; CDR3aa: CASRPLGADNQPQHF
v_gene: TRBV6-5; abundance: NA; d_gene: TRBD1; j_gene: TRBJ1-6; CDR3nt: TGTGCCAGCAGCCTAACAGGGGGATCACCCCTCCACTTT; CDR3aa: CASSLTGGSPLHF
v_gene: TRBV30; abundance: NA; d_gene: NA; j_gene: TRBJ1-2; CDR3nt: TGTGCCTGCCCCGGGGTTTACTATGGCTACACCTTC; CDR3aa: CACPGVYYGYTF
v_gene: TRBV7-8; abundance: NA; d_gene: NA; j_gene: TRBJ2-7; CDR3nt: TGTGCCAGCAGCTTGGATGGGATATCCTACGAGCAGTACTTC; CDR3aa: CASSLDGISYEQYF
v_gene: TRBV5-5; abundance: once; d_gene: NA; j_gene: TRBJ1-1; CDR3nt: TGTGCCAGCAGCTTGTCAGGGGAAAACACTGAAGCTTTCTTT; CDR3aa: CASSLSGENTEAFF
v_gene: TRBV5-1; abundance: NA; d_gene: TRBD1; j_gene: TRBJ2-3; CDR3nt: TGCGCCAGCAGCTCGACAGGGGGCAGAGATACGCAGTATTTT; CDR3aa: CASSSTGGRDTQYF